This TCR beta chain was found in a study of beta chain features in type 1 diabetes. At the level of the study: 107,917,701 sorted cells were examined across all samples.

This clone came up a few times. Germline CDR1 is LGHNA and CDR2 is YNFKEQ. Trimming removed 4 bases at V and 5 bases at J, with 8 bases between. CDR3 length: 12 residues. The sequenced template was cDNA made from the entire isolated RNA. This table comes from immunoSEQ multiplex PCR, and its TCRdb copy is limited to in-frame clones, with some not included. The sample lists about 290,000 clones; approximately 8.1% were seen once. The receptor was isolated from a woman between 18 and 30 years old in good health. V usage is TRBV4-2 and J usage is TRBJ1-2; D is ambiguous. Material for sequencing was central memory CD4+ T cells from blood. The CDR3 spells CASSLVEYGYTF. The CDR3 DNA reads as TGTGCCAGCAGCCTAGTGGAGTATGGCTACACCTTC.